The sequence of this T cell receptor (beta chain) was determined in a study of T cell changes during pregnancy in multiple sclerosis. Libraries were prepared by immunoSEQ multiplex PCR; TCRdb keeps only in-frame clonotypes and omits some of them. The table has tens of thousands of clones, around 92% seen once. Germline V gives CDR1 SGHAT, CDR2 FQNNGV. The CDR3 is 14 amino acids. Deletions cut 5 bases from V and 0 bases from J, with 10 bases between. V is TRBV11-2 and J is TRBJ1-1; D call uncertain. The specimen comprised peripheral blood, sampled in the first trimester of pregnancy. The TCR comes from a female donor in good health, enrolled as a control in a pregnancy study. The CDR3: CASSRDLLNTEAFF. The CDR3 region has the DNA TGTGCCAGCAGCAGAGATCTACTGAACACTGAAGCTTTCTTT. Filled out from reference TRBV11-2 and TRBJ1-1, the complete variable domain reads EAGVAQSPRYKIIEKRQSVAFWCNPISGHATLYWYQQILGQGPKLLIQFQNNGVVDDSQLPKDRFSAERLKGVDSTLKIQPAKLEDSAVYLCASSRDLLNTEAFFGQGTRLTVV.